The 5 T cell receptor beta chains below all came from one sample that was sequenced in a study of T cell responses to AZD1222 COVID-19 vaccine. TCRdb's table, derived via immunoSEQ multiplex PCR, lists solely in-frame clones and lacks some. The table records approximately 150,000 clones, about 86% of them present only once. The source was peripheral blood, collected 28 days after the second AZD1222 dose. The source of these receptors is an adult who received the AZD1222 COVID-19 vaccine.

The genes are TRBV27 and TRBJ2-7; 9 positions agree with TRBD2. This CDR3 is 14 amino acids long. Per germline, CDR1 MNHEY and CDR2 SMNVEV (reference sequence). J was trimmed by 2 bases and V by 7 bases; bases with no gene match: 6. CDR3 sequence reads: CASMGAGGAYEQYF. CDR3 DNA sequence: TGTGCCAGCATGGGGGCGGGGGGGGCCTACGAGCAGTACTTC.

The chain links TRBV7-8 to TRBJ1-2; TRBD1 is a possible D gene (6 bases). The V and J ends lost 3 bases and 6 bases respectively, with 20 bases between them. The germline CDR1 and CDR2 sequences are SGHVS and FQNEAQ. CDR3 length: 16 amino acids. The CDR3, as DNA: TGTGCCAGCAGCTTGACCCCCGGACAGCTAGGAAATGGCTACACCTTC. Its translation: CASSLTPGQLGNGYTF.

The chain employs TRBV19 and TRBJ2-1; TRBD1 is a possible D gene (6 bases). CDR3 length equals 13 residues. The germline V and J ends were trimmed by 5 bases and 5 bases, with 10 bases remaining between them. Germline V gene data show CDR1 as LNHDA and CDR2 as SQIVND (reference sequence). CDR3 in DNA: TGTGCCAGTAGTGCCCGGACAGACAATGAGCAGTTCTTC. This encodes CASSARTDNEQFF.

The V call is TRBV4-1, the J call TRBJ2-7; 7 nucleotides match TRBD1. Germline CDR1 and CDR2: MGHRA and YSYEKL. This CDR3 comprises 17 residues. V gave up 2 bases and J gave up 4 bases; unmatched junction bases: 14. The CDR3 sequence: CASSQQFGTAGLYEQYF. In nucleotides, the CDR3 is TGCGCCAGCAGCCAACAGTTTGGGACAGCCGGACTTTACGAGCAGTACTTC.

The rearrangement joins TRBV4-2 to TRBJ2-2; D gene ambiguous. The germline gives CDR1 LGHNA, CDR2 YNFKEQ. The V end lost 4 bases, the J end lost 5 bases, and 11 bases lay between the germline ends. This CDR3 has 14 residues. The CDR3: CASSPKTQTGELFF. The CDR3 DNA is TGTGCCAGCAGCCCGAAAACGCAGACCGGGGAGCTGTTTTTT.